This TCR beta chain was obtained from a study of identical twins. The study, taken as a whole, reports: There was more out-of-frame TCR alpha sharing in monozygotic twins than models estimated. Researchers reported excess low generation probability among twin-shared out-of-frame alpha sequences.

The CDR3 runs to 12 residues. V lost 1 base, J lost 5 bases, and 8 bases lay in between. The germline gives CDR1 SQVTM, CDR2 ANQGSEA. One entry per CDR3 protein, called by TCRdb with MiXCR from the 5' RACE reads. The sample lists a few hundred thousand distinct CDR3 sequences, around an eighth occurring once. In this sample, this clonotype turned up many times. Its target is unknown. Each donor (without exception) was a healthy Caucasian. The same data also went into a second study, on yellow fever vaccine responses in identical twins. That investigation notes: Twins reportedly mounted vaccine T cell responses that seemed partly convergent, partly personalized.

The receptor's source is a woman under 30 in good health. Specimen: CD4+ T cells sorted from blood. This chain joins TRBV29-1 and TRBJ2-5; possibly TRBD1 for D (5 bases). The CDR3 loop is CSVEAGFETQYF. DNA for the CDR3: TGCAGCGTTGAAGCAGGGTTTGAGACCCAGTACTTC.